This T cell receptor beta chain stems from a study of OX40 agonist ivuxolimab in advanced cancers. The method was immunoSEQ multiplex PCR; TCRdb's version includes in-frame clones alone and lacks a portion of them. The sample has about 40,000 clones, approximately 90% seen once. This material consisted of CD4+ or CD8+ T cells sorted from blood, taken in a trial of the OX40 agonist ivuxolimab. The source is an adult with an advanced solid tumor such as melanoma, head and neck, liver or kidney cancer.

The CDR3 sequence is CASGTLSYEQYF. CDR3 in DNA: TGTGCCAGCGGGACCCTATCCTACGAGCAGTACTTC. V and J are TRBV2 and TRBJ2-7; either TRBD1 or TRBD2 may fit D (5 bases each). This CDR3 region has 12 residues. The germline V gene has CDR1 SNHLY and CDR2 FYNNEI. The V and J ends lost 8 bases and 1 base respectively, with 9 bases between them.